A selection of T cell receptor beta chains follows, all from one sample in a study of PD-1 blockade in classical Hodgkin lymphoma. Using immunoSEQ multiplex PCR, the repertoire was profiled, and TCRdb retains in-frame clones only, with some absent. This table has approximately 60,000 clones, around 88% appearing once. The specimen comprised peripheral blood mononuclear cells (PBMCs), sampled at baseline. These receptors were obtained from a human donor with classical Hodgkin lymphoma. CDR3s include the opening cysteine and the closing phenylalanine or tryptophan. The D gene is left open where the match is weak. Size values are once, few and many counts, or a class for expanded clones, and some rows have none.

>TRBJ2-1|TRBV11-3|TRBD2|-
CASSLDQASGSYNEQFF
TGTGCCAGCAGCTTAGATCAGGCTAGCGGCTCCTACAATGAGCAGTTCTTC
>TRBJ1-6|TRBV6-5|-|-
CASSDWAALNSPLHF
TGTGCCAGCAGTGACTGGGCAGCCCTAAATTCACCCCTCCACTTT
>TRBJ1-5|TRBV7-9|-|once
CASSYDSYSNQPQHF
TGTGCCAGCAGCTACGACAGCTATAGCAATCAGCCCCAGCATTTT
>TRBJ1-6|TRBV13|TRBD1|-
CASSSGQESPLHF
TGTGCCAGCAGCTCGGGACAGGAATCACCCCTCCACTTT
>TRBJ1-3|TRBV9|-|few
CASSGLEVAGNTIYF
TGTGCCAGCAGCGGCCTGGAGGTTGCTGGAAACACCATATATTTT
>TRBJ2-1|TRBV4-3|TRBD1|-
CASSQKAQGAGFLNEQFF
TGCGCCAGCAGCCAAAAGGCACAGGGGGCGGGGTTCCTCAATGAGCAGTTCTTC
>TRBJ1-3|TRBV6-5|-|-
CASMSWRSSGNTIYF
TGTGCCAGCATGTCCTGGAGATCCTCTGGAAACACCATATATTTT
>TRBJ1-4|TRBV9|TRBD1|once
CASSVMGGGLNEKLFF
TGTGCCAGCAGCGTAATGGGAGGGGGCCTAAATGAAAAACTGTTTTTT
>TRBJ2-7|TRBV6-5|TRBD1|few
CASSTGTGIYEQYF
TGTGCCAGCAGTACGGGGACAGGAATCTACGAGCAGTACTTC
>TRBJ2-1|TRBV4-2|-|-
CASSQVLPGLLNYNEQFF
TGTGCCAGCAGCCAAGTCCTACCGGGACTCCTTAACTACAATGAGCAGTTCTTC
>TRBJ2-3|TRBV21-1|-|-
CASSKGGRGTDTQYF
TGTGCCAGCAGCAAAGGGGGCAGGGGGACAGATACGCAGTATTTT
>TRBJ2-7|TRBV7-9|TRBD1|few
CASSLGQGFYEQYF
TGTGCCAGCAGCCTCGGACAGGGGTTCTACGAGCAGTACTTC
>TRBJ1-1|TRBV7-2|-|-
CASSFDGQTTEAFF
TGTGCCAGCAGCTTCGATGGGCAGACCACTGAAGCTTTCTTT
>TRBJ1-1|TRBV30|-|-
CAWSGAGRNTEAFF
TGTGCCTGGAGCGGGGCAGGGAGGAACACTGAAGCTTTCTTT
>TRBJ2-7|TRBV5-6|-|-
CASSLARFYEQYF
TGTGCCAGCAGCTTGGCTCGGTTCTACGAGCAGTACTTC
>TRBJ1-3|TRBV19|-|-
CASSITQYGLGNTIYF
TGTGCCAGTAGTATTACCCAGTACGGACTTGGAAACACCATATATTTT
>TRBJ2-3|TRBV4-2|TRBD2|-
CASSQDPERGATDTQYF
TGTGCCAGCAGCCAAGATCCAGAGCGGGGAGCCACAGATACGCAGTATTTT
>TRBJ2-1|TRBV7-7|TRBD1|-
CASSLVQGAKNEQFF
TGTGCCAGCAGCTTAGTTCAGGGGGCCAAAAATGAGCAGTTCTTC
>TRBJ2-3|TRBV12-5|-|-
CASGLANRYRADTQYF
TGTGCTAGTGGTTTGGCTAACAGGTACAGGGCAGATACGCAGTATTTT
>TRBJ2-7|TRBV7-6|-|-
CASSLGPPLSYEQYF
TGTGCCAGCAGCTTAGGTCCGCCACTCTCCTACGAGCAGTACTTC
>TRBJ2-1|TRBV27|-|-
CASGYGGNEQFF
TGTGCCAGTGGTTATGGTGGAAATGAGCAGTTCTTC
>TRBJ1-2|TRBV4-2|TRBD1|-
CASAGHRDRSDGYTF
TGTGCCAGCGCGGGCCATCGGGACAGATCAGATGGCTACACCTTC
>TRBJ1-2|TRBV28|TRBD1|-
CASSLRFAGTAYGYTF
TGTGCCAGCAGTTTAAGATTCGCCGGGACAGCCTATGGCTACACCTTC
>TRBJ2-3|TRBV9|-|-
CASSVSGWADTQYF
TGTGCCAGCAGCGTATCCGGGTGGGCAGATACGCAGTATTTT
>TRBJ1-6|TRBV6-1|-|-
CASRGTDNSPLHF
TGTGCCAGCAGGGGGACGGACAATTCACCCCTCCACTTT
>TRBJ2-1|TRBV29-1|TRBD1|-
CSVPGTGAQKQFF
TGCAGCGTTCCCGGGACAGGGGCGCAGAAGCAGTTCTTC
>TRBJ2-3|TRBV19|-|-
CASSIERGRVGFDTQYF
TGTGCCAGTAGTATAGAGCGGGGCAGGGTAGGATTCGATACGCAGTATTTT
>TRBJ2-5|TRBV7-7|TRBD1|-
CASSSDREETQYF
TGTGCCAGCAGTTCGGACAGGGAAGAGACCCAGTACTTC
>TRBJ1-2|TRBV7-6|TRBD1|-
CASSPGQGDYGYTF
TGTGCCAGCAGCCCGGGACAGGGCGACTATGGCTACACCTTC
>TRBJ2-1|TRBV19|-|-
CASSILGLKGYNEQFF
TGTGCCAGTAGTATATTGGGATTAAAGGGCTACAATGAGCAGTTCTTC
>TRBJ2-5|TRBV27|TRBD2|-
CASSPRQGTSGTQETQYF
TGTGCCAGCAGTCCACGACAAGGGACTAGCGGGACTCAAGAGACCCAGTACTTC
>TRBJ1-2|TRBV11-2|-|-
CASSPGEGAYGYTF
TGTGCCAGCAGCCCGGGTGAGGGCGCCTATGGCTACACCTTC
>TRBJ2-5|TRBV27|-|-
CASSFLRGGARETQYF
TGTGCCAGCAGTTTCCTCCGTGGGGGGGCGCGGGAGACCCAGTACTTC
>TRBJ2-3|TRBV18|-|-
CASSPNTDTQYF
TGTGCCAGCTCACCAAACACAGATACGCAGTATTTT
>TRBJ1-1|TRBV4-3|TRBD1|-
CASSQNPGGRTEAFF
TGCGCCAGCAGCCAAAACCCAGGGGGGAGGACTGAAGCTTTCTTT
>TRBJ1-2|TRBV4-2|-|-
CASSAGQYGYTF
TGTGCCAGCAGCGCAGGACAGTATGGCTACACCTTC
>TRBJ1-1|TRBV6-6|TRBD1|-
CASTMDRARAFF
TGTGCCAGCACCATGGACAGGGCACGAGCTTTCTTT
>TRBJ2-7|TRBV9|-|-
CASSPKVSSYEQYF
TGTGCCAGCAGCCCCAAGGTGAGCTCCTACGAGCAGTACTTC
>TRBJ2-5|TRBV5-4|TRBD2|-
CASSSAVAGVTETQYF
TGTGCCAGCAGCTCCGCCGTAGCGGGGGTTACGGAGACCCAGTACTTC
>TRBJ2-1|TRBV10-3|TRBD1|-
CAISEGTGGKNEQFF
TGTGCCATCAGTGAGGGGACAGGGGGCAAGAATGAGCAGTTCTTC
>TRBJ1-1|TRBV6-6|-|-
CASSYSDYTEAFF
TGTGCCAGCAGTTACTCGGATTACACTGAAGCTTTCTTT